These 12 T cell receptor beta chains originate from one sample sequenced in a study of cytomegalovirus exposure and HLA in healthy donors. The PCR made use of 60 Vbeta and 13 Jbeta primers. The method was immunoSEQ multiplex PCR; TCRdb's version includes in-frame clones alone and lacks a portion of them. The data contain around 150,000 clones, roughly three quarters of them seen just once; the ten biggest clones take up approximately 1.1%. The sample comprised PBMCs. These receptors all stem from a male donor in good health and CMV-seronegative.

The J gene is TRBJ1-2, the V gene TRBV15; the D gene is possibly TRBD1 (6 bases). Germline CDR1 LNHNV, CDR2 YYDKDF (reference sequence). V lost 0 bases to trimming and J lost 6 bases, with 11 bases between them. The CDR3 is made up of 14 amino acids. The CDR3 region has the DNA TGTGCCACCAGCAGAGATTTGCCAGGGGATGGCTACACCTTC. Amino acids: CATSRDLPGDGYTF.

The chain recombines TRBV11-2 with TRBJ1-2; D is perhaps TRBD1 (6 bases). V gave up 5 bases and J gave up 5 bases, with 9 bases separating them. This CDR3 is 12 amino acids long. From germline, CDR1 is SGHAT and CDR2 FQNNGV. CDR3 sequence reads: CASSRTDYGYTF. CDR3 nucleotide sequence: TGTGCCAGCAGCAGGACAGATTATGGCTACACCTTC.

V is TRBV7-2 and J is TRBJ2-7; 9 bases are shared with TRBD1. The CDR3 is made up of 14 amino acids. Germline values: CDR1 SGHTA, CDR2 FQGNSA. Trimming at V came to 4 bases and at J to 4 bases, leaving 5 bases not matched to a gene. This CDR3 reads CASSSPDRGYEQYF. CDR3 DNA: TGTGCCAGCAGCTCCCCGGACAGGGGTTACGAGCAGTACTTC.

The chain uses TRBV7-6 and TRBJ2-4, with 9 positions matching TRBD1. V shed 5 bases, J shed 6 bases, and the junction held 8 bases outside the gene matches. This CDR3 region has 15 residues. Germline lookup yields CDR1 SGHVS and CDR2 FNYEAQ. CDR3 sequence: CASSAIQGARNIQYF. For the CDR3, the DNA is TGTGCCAGCAGCGCTATACAGGGGGCTAGAAACATTCAGTACTTC.

The chain is built from TRBV18 and TRBJ2-5, with 9 bases aligning to TRBD2. Germline loops: CDR1 KGHSH, CDR2 LQKENI. With V trimmed by 4 bases and J by 3 bases, 6 bases remained unmatched. The length of the CDR3 is 15 residues. The CDR3 nucleotides are TGTGCCAGCTCACTGGCGGGGGGGGCCGAAGAGACCCAGTACTTC. Its translation is CASSLAGGAEETQYF.

This chain joins TRBV27 and TRBJ2-5, with a weak D call TRBD1 (5 bases). Trimming left V 2 bases short and J 5 bases short, with 12 bases between. This CDR3 is built from 14 residues. The germline CDR1 and CDR2 sequences are MNHEY and SMNVEV (reference sequence). The CDR3 region is CASSLVAGRETQYF. The DNA of the CDR3 is TGTGCCAGCAGTTTAGTTGCAGGGCGGGAGACCCAGTACTTC.

This clone occurred a few times. The rearrangement links TRBV7-2 to TRBJ2-7, with 14 positions matching TRBD2. CDR3 length: 17 amino acids. The germline CDR1 and CDR2 sequences are SGHTA and FQGNSA. The junction had 12 bases not matched to a gene; V was cut back by 5 bases and J by 6 bases. In DNA, the CDR3 is TGTGCCAGCAGCCCGGGGAGGGGACTAGCGGGGGCCCTCGAGCAGTACTTC. Protein: CASSPGRGLAGALEQYF.

The chain combines TRBV6-1 with TRBJ1-5; tentatively, D is TRBD1 (5 bases). CDR1 MNHNS and CDR2 SASEGT come from the germline V gene. Trimming cost V 4 bases and J 6 bases, with 13 bases left between them. The CDR3 is made up of 14 amino acids. Here the CDR3 reads CASSAGVGGQPQHF. The CDR3 DNA reads as TGTGCCAGCAGTGCTGGGGTGGGGGGTCAGCCCCAGCATTTT.

There are a few counts of this clone. The chain combines TRBV27 with TRBJ2-7, with D maybe TRBD1 (6 bases). CDR1 is MNHEY and CDR2 is SMNVEV in the germline V gene (reference sequence). V lost 6 bases and J 2 bases, leaving 14 bases between the germline ends. This CDR3 is built from 14 residues. CDR3 loop: CASRPSGVTYEQYF. The CDR3 nucleotides read TGTGCCAGCAGACCCTCAGGGGTAACCTACGAGCAGTACTTC.

A word on this clone: One end of the junction does not line up with germline, which may come from a read error. The chain combines TRBV5-8 with TRBJ2-7, with D perhaps matching TRBD2 (6 bases). The CDR3 length is 14 residues. Germline CDR1 is SGHTS and CDR2 is YDEGEE. For the CDR3, the DNA is TGTGCCAGCAAACTCAGGGACTCATCCTCCGAGCAGTACTTC. Protein sequence: CASKLRDSSSEQYF.

The chain has TRBV5-6 and TRBJ1-3, with D possibly TRBD1 on 5 matching bases. V gave up 5 bases and J gave up 0 bases, with 12 bases separating them. Germline CDR1 SGHDT, CDR2 YYEEEE. This CDR3 is 15 amino acids long. The CDR3 bases are TGTGCCAGCAGTGGTCCAGGGTACTCTGGAAACACCATATATTTT. Amino acid sequence: CASSGPGYSGNTIYF.

As DNA, the CDR3 is TGTGCCAGCAGCTCCCACAGGGATGGGTTCCCCTACGAGCAGTACTTC. It specifies CASSSHRDGFPYEQYF. This chain joins TRBV9 and TRBJ2-7, with a tentative D call TRBD1 (6 bases). The CDR3 contains 16 residues. Looked up from germline, CDR1 is SGDLS and CDR2 is YYNGEE. V was clipped by 4 bases and J by 2 bases, with 19 bases between them.